Listed below are T cell receptor beta chains from one sample, sequenced in a study of OX40 agonist ivuxolimab in advanced cancers. This table comes from immunoSEQ multiplex PCR, and its TCRdb copy is limited to in-frame clones, with some not included. The data hold about 100,000 clones, with around nine tenths observed a single time. The specimen was CD4+ or CD8+ T cells sorted from blood, collected in a trial of the OX40 agonist ivuxolimab. The source of these receptors is an adult with an advanced solid tumor such as melanoma, head and neck, liver or kidney cancer. Both conserved end residues are part of each CDR3. The D gene is left open where the match is weak. Where a row states a size, it is once, few, many or the class of an expanded clone; other rows omit it.

j_call	d_call	clone_size	v_call	cdr3_nt	cdr3_aa
TRBJ2-7	TRBD2	-	TRBV7-9	TGTGCCAGCAGCTTAACTAGCGGGAGAGGCGACGAGCAGTACTTC	CASSLTSGRGDEQYF
TRBJ1-1	TRBD1	-	TRBV19	TGTGCCAGTAGTATAGGACCGACGACAGGGGAAACTGAAGCTTTCTTT	CASSIGPTTGETEAFF
TRBJ2-7	TRBD1	-	TRBV5-3	TGTGCCAGAAGCTACCGGGACAGGTCCCGCTACGAGCAGTACTTC	CARSYRDRSRYEQYF
TRBJ2-2	-	-	TRBV7-9	TGTGCCAGCAGCTGGGATCCCACCGGGGAGCTGTTTTTT	CASSWDPTGELFF
TRBJ1-1	-	-	TRBV28	TGTGCCAGCAGTGTCCATGCCTTGAACACTGAAGCTTTCTTT	CASSVHALNTEAFF
TRBJ2-7	TRBD1	-	TRBV6-5	TGTGCCAGCAGACCCACCCCGGGACAGGGCTACGAGCAGTACTTC	CASRPTPGQGYEQYF
TRBJ2-1	-	-	TRBV20-1	TGCAGTGCTAACGGGGGAGAGGGGCAGTTCTTC	CSANGGEGQFF
TRBJ2-1	TRBD1	-	TRBV7-2	TGTGCCAGCAGCTACAGGGGTGATTACAATGAGCAGTTCTTC	CASSYRGDYNEQFF
TRBJ2-3	TRBD2	-	TRBV6-5	TGTGCCAGCAGACCTAGCGGGACCGGCACAGATACGCAGTATTTT	CASRPSGTGTDTQYF
TRBJ2-3	TRBD1	-	TRBV28	TGTGCCAGCAGTGGCACAGGGGGGATCCGGGACCGAAATGCAGATACGCAGTATTTT	CASSGTGGIRDRNADTQYF
TRBJ1-6	-	once	TRBV2	TGTGCCAGCAGTGAAGACGGAAAGAATTCACCCCTCCACTTT	CASSEDGKNSPLHF
TRBJ2-7	-	-	TRBV7-9	TGTGCCAGCAGCTTAGGAGGGAACTCCTACGAGCAGTACTTC	CASSLGGNSYEQYF
TRBJ2-7	-	once	TRBV7-2	TGTGCCAGCAGCTCCCGGACTACGACCTCCCTCGAGCAGTACTTC	CASSSRTTTSLEQYF
TRBJ1-1	-	-	TRBV7-2	TGTGCCAGCAGCTTAAGTGGCAGGGCGAACACTGAAGCTTTCTTT	CASSLSGRANTEAFF
TRBJ1-2	TRBD1	-	TRBV9	TGTGCCAGCAGCGTAGGGACCAATACAGGGGTAATACAGAGCAGTGGCTACACCTTC	CASSVGTNTGVIQSSGYTF
TRBJ2-7	TRBD2	-	TRBV6-1	TGTGCCAGCAGTCAGACCGGGACTAGCTCCTACGAGCAGTACTTC	CASSQTGTSSYEQYF